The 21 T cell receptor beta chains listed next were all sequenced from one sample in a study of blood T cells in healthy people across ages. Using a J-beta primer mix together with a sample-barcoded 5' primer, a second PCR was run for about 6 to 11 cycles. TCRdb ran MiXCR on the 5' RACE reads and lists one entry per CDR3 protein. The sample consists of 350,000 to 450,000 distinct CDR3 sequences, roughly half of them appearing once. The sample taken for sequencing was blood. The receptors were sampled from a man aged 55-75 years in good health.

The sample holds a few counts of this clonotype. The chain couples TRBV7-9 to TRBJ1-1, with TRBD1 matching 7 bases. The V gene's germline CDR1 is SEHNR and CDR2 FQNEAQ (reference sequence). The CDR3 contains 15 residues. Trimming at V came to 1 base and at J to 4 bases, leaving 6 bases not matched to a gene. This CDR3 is CASSLETGLSTEAFF. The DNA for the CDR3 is TGTGCCAGCAGCTTAGAGACAGGGCTGAGCACTGAAGCTTTCTTT.

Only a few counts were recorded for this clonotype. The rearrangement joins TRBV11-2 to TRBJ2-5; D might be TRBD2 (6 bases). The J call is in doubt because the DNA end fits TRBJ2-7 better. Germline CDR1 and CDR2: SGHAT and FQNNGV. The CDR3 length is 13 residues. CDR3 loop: CASSSPGVNEQYF. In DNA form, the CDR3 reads TGTGCCAGCAGCTCCCCGGGGGTCAACGAGCAGTACTTC.

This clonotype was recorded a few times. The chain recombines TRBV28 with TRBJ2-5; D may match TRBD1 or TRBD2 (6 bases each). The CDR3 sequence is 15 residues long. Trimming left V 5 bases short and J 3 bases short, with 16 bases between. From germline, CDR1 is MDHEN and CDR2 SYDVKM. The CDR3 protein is CASSHRRGREETQYF. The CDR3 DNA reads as TGTGCCAGCAGTCACCGACGGGGGCGCGAAGAGACCCAGTACTTC.

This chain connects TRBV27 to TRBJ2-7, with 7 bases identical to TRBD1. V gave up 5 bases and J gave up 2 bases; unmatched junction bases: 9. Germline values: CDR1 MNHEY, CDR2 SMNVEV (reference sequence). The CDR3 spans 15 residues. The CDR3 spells CASSTRQGKAYEQYF. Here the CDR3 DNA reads TGTGCCAGCAGTACCCGACAGGGAAAGGCCTACGAGCAGTACTTC.

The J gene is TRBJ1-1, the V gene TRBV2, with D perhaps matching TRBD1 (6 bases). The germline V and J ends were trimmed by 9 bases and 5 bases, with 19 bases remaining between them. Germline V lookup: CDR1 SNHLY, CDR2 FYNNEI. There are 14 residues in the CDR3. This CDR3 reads CARQGGRGRTEAFF. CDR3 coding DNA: TGTGCCAGACAGGGAGGTCGGGGGAGGACTGAAGCTTTCTTT. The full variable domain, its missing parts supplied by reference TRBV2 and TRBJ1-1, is EPEVTQTPSHQVTQMGQEVILRCVPISNHLYFYWYRQILGQKVEFLVSFYNNEISEKSEIFDDQFSVERPDGSNFTLKIRSTKLEDSAMYFCARQGGRGRTEAFFGQGTRLTVV.

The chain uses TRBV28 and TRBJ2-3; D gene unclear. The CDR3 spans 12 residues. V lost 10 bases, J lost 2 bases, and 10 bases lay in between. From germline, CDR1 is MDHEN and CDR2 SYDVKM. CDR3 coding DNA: TGTGCCACCTTGCGAACCACAGATACGCAGTATTTT. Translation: CATLRTTDTQYF. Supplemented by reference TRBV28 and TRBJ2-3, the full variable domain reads DVKVTQSSRYLVKRTGEKVFLECVQDMDHENMFWYRQDPGLGLRLIYFSYDVKMKEKGDIPEGYSVSREKKERFSLILESASTNQTSMYLCATLRTTDTQYFGPGTRLTVL.

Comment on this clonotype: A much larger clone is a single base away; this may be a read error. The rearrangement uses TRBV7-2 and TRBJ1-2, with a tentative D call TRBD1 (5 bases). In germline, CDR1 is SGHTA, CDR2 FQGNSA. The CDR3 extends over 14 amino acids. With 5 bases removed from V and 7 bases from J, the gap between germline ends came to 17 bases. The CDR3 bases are TGTGCCAGCAGCGTAGATCAGCAGGGACGTGGCTACACCTTC. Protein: CASSVDQQGRGYTF.

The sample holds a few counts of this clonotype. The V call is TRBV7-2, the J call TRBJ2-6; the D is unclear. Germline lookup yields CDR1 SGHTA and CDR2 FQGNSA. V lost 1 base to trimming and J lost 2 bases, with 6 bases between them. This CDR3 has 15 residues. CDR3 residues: CASSLVGPGANVLTF. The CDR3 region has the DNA TGTGCCAGCAGCTTAGTAGGGCCTGGGGCCAACGTCCTGACTTTC.

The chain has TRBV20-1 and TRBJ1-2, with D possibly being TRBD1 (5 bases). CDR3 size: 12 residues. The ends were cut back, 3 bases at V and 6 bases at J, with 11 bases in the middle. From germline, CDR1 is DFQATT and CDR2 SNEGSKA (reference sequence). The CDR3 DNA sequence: TGCAGTGCTAGGGGGACGGCGAATGGCTACACCTTC. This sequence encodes CSARGTANGYTF.

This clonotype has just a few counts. The DNA for the CDR3 is TGTGCCAGCAGTTACCAAGGACAGGGTATCATTCAGTACTTC. Its translation: CASSYQGQGIIQYF. The V call is TRBV6-2 or TRBV6-3, the J call TRBJ2-4, with TRBD1 identical over 8 bases. The CDR3 loop spans 14 amino acids. Germline V gene data show CDR1 as MNHEY and CDR2 as SVGEGT. V dropped 2 bases and J dropped 9; count of bases not matched to a gene: 6.

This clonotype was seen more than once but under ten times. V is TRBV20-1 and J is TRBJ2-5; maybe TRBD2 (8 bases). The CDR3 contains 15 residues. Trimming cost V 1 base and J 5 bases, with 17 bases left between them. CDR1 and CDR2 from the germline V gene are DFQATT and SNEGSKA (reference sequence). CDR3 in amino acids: CSARVAVAGQETQYF. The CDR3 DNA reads TGCAGTGCTAGAGTGGCGGTAGCGGGACAGGAGACCCAGTACTTC.

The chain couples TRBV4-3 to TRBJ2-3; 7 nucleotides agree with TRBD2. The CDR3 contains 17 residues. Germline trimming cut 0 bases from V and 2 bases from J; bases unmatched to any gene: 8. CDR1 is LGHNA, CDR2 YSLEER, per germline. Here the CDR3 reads CASSQDLASGSTDTQYF. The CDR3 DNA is TGCGCCAGCAGCCAAGATCTCGCTAGCGGATCCACAGATACGCAGTATTTT.

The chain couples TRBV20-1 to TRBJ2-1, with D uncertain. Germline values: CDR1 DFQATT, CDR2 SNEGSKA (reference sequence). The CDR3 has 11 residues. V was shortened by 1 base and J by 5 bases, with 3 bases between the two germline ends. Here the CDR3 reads CSARGNNEQFF. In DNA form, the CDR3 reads TGCAGTGCTAGAGGGAACAATGAGCAGTTCTTC.

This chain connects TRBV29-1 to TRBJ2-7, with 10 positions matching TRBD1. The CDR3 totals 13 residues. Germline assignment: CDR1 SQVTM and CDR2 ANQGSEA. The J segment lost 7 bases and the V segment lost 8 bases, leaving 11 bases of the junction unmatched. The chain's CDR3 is CSIRTGGLNEQYF. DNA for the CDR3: TGCAGCATACGGACAGGGGGGTTGAATGAGCAGTACTTC.

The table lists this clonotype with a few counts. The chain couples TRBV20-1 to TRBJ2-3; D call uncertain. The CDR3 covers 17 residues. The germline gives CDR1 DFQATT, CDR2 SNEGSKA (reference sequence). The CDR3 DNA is TGCACTGCAGAACCCGCGGCAGGCCCCTCTAGCACAGATACGCAGTATTTT. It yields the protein CTAEPAAGPSSTDTQYF.

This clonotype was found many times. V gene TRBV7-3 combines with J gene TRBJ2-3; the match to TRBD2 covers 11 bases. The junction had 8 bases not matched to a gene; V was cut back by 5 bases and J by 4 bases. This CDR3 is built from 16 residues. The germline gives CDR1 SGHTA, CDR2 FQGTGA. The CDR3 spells CASSLSSGRFPDTQYF. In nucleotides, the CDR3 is TGTGCCAGCAGCCTATCTAGCGGGAGGTTTCCAGATACGCAGTATTTT.

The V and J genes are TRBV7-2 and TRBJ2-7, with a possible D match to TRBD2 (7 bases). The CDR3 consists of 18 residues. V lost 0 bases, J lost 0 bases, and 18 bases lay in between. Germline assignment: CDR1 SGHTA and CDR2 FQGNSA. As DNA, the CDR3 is TGTGCCAGCAGCTTAGCCCCTCCCGGACTAGGGGGCTCCTACGAGCAGTACTTC. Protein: CASSLAPPGLGGSYEQYF.

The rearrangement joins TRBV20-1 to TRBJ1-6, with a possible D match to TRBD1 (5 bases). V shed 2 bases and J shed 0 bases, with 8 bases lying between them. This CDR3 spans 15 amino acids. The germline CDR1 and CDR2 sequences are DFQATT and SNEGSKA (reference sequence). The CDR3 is CSARQGPSYNSPLHF. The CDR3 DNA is TGCAGTGCTAGACAGGGCCCCTCCTATAATTCACCCCTCCACTTT.

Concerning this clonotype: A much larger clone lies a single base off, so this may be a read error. CDR3 sequence reads: CASSLEIAPRKNIQYF. In DNA form, the CDR3 reads TGTGCCAGCAGCTTAGAGATTGCACCGCGCAAAAACATTCAGTACTTC. The V gene is TRBV7-2, the J gene TRBJ2-7; D is ambiguous. The J call may be incorrect, as the DNA end agrees better with TRBJ2-4. This CDR3 comprises 16 residues. From germline, CDR1 is SGHTA and CDR2 FQGNSA.

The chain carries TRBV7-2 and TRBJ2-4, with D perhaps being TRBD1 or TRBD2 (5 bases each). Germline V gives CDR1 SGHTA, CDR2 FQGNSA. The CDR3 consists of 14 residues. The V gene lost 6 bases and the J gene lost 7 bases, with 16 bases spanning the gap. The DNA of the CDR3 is TGTGCCAGCAGTACCCAAACCGGGACGAACATTCAGTACTTC. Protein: CASSTQTGTNIQYF.

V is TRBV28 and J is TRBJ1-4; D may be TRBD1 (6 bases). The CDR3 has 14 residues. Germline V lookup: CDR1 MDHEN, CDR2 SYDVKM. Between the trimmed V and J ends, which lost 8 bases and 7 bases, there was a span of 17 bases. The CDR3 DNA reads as TGTGCCAGCGGCCCTTTGGGGGGGCCTGAAAAACTGTTTTTT. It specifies CASGPLGGPEKLFF.